These 28 T cell receptor beta chains were all obtained from the same sample, sequenced in a study of PD-1 blockade in classical Hodgkin lymphoma. Produced via immunoSEQ multiplex PCR; TCRdb's table is partial and in-frame only. The sample contains 35,000 to 45,000 clones, 80% to 90% of which appear only once. In every patient, relapse followed autologous stem cell transplantation, while exposure to brentuximab vedotin differed. This specimen consisted of peripheral blood mononuclear cells (PBMCs), obtained at baseline. These receptor sequences come from a human donor with classical Hodgkin lymphoma.

The rearrangement uses TRBV7-9 and TRBJ1-1; TRBD1 might be the D (5 bases). Germline V gene sequence: CDR1 SEHNR, CDR2 FQNEAQ (reference sequence). V shed 2 bases and J shed 2 bases, with 6 bases lying between them. The CDR3 loop spans 13 amino acids. The CDR3 reads CASSLRTNTEAFF. The CDR3 DNA sequence: TGTGCCAGCAGCTTACGGACAAACACTGAAGCTTTCTTT.

In its sample, this clone was seen once. The chain uses TRBV9 and TRBJ2-1, with D unresolved. This CDR3 has 13 residues. Germline CDR1 and CDR2: SGDLS and YYNGEE. Trimming took 4 bases from V and 8 from J, leaving 13 bases between them. Written as DNA, the CDR3 is TGTGCCAGCAGCCCCGCGCCCCTGTATGAGCAGTTCTTC. Protein: CASSPAPLYEQFF.

This sequence joins TRBV7-2 and TRBJ1-4; D is ambiguous. From germline, CDR1 is SGHTA and CDR2 FQGNSA. Trimming took 3 bases from V and 5 from J, leaving 10 bases between them. The CDR3 has 14 residues. The DNA of the CDR3 is TGTGCCAGCAGCTTGAGGCAGAAGAATGAAAAACTGTTTTTT. Protein product: CASSLRQKNEKLFF.

The chain joins TRBV19 to TRBJ2-7, with 7 bases fitting TRBD1. In germline, CDR1 is LNHDA, CDR2 SQIVND (reference sequence). J was trimmed by 0 bases and V by 7 bases; bases with no gene match: 6. The CDR3 spans 14 residues. CDR3 in DNA: TGTGCCAGTACCCTGGACAGGAGCTCCTACGAGCAGTACTTC. It codes for CASTLDRSSYEQYF.

This clone was found a few times. The V gene is TRBV6-5, the J gene TRBJ1-5, with D maybe TRBD1 (5 bases). The germline V gene has CDR1 MNHEY and CDR2 SVGAGI. The length of the CDR3 is 15 residues. Trimming cost V 7 bases and J 1 base, with 14 bases left between them. This CDR3 is CASKISGGSNQPQHF. The CDR3 bases are TGTGCCAGCAAAATTTCGGGGGGGAGCAATCAGCCCCAGCATTTT.

This clone occurred a few times. The rearrangement uses TRBV5-1 and TRBJ1-1; D uncertain. V lost 6 bases and J lost 0, with 12 bases in between. Germline assignment: CDR1 SGHRS and CDR2 YFSETQ. The CDR3 runs 14 residues. The CDR3 coding sequence is TGCGCCAGCACGTTGCAATCGATGAACACTGAAGCTTTCTTT. Its protein product is CASTLQSMNTEAFF.

This clone was seen a handful of times. The same CDR3 can be traced to other DNA sequences in this sample. The rearrangement uses TRBV7-2 and TRBJ1-5; D not certain. The CDR3 covers 15 residues. CDR1 is SGHTA, CDR2 FQGNSA, per germline. The V gene lost 1 base and the J gene lost 6 bases, with 13 bases spanning the gap. The DNA for the CDR3 is TGTGCCAGCAGCTTAGTCGCCCTAACGAGTCAGCCCCAGCATTTT. It encodes CASSLVALTSQPQHF.

The chain has TRBV28 and TRBJ1-1; D call uncertain. Trimming pared 4 bases from V and 6 bases from J, leaving 18 bases between. This CDR3 region has 15 residues. Germline V gene lookup returns CDR1 MDHEN and CDR2 SYDVKM. The CDR3 nucleotides are TGTGCCAGCAGTTCCTCCCCAGCCCTAAATTCTGAAGCTTTCTTT. This codes for CASSSSPALNSEAFF.

This clone occurred a few times. The genes are TRBV6-5 and TRBJ1-4, with no clear D. Trimming pared 0 bases from V and 8 bases from J, leaving 10 bases between. CDR3 length: 14 residues. The germline V gene encodes CDR1 MNHEY and CDR2 SVGAGI. This CDR3 is CASSYSHEQEKLFF. CDR3 in DNA: TGTGCCAGCAGTTACTCCCATGAGCAGGAAAAACTGTTTTTT.

The rearrangement uses TRBV11-3 and TRBJ2-7; the match to TRBD1 covers 7 bases. Germline V gene data show CDR1 as SGHNT and CDR2 as YENEEA. This CDR3 contains 15 residues. J lost 0 bases, V lost 5 bases, and 7 bases had no gene match. The CDR3 bases are TGTGCCAGCAGCGAAGGACAGGCCAGCTCCTACGAGCAGTACTTC. Translated, it gives CASSEGQASSYEQYF.

The V call is TRBV7-9, the J call TRBJ2-7, with 10 bases lining up with TRBD2. Germline loops: CDR1 SEHNR, CDR2 FQNEAQ (reference sequence). V lost 5 bases, J lost 2 bases, and 6 bases stayed unmatched. The CDR3 length is 15 residues. The CDR3 sequence: CASSPSGGGTYEQYF. The CDR3 DNA reads TGTGCCAGCAGCCCAAGCGGGGGGGGGACCTACGAGCAGTACTTC.

This rearrangement joins TRBV7-2 to TRBJ2-3; the D call may be TRBD1 or TRBD2 (5 bases each). Germline values: CDR1 SGHTA, CDR2 FQGNSA. The CDR3 is made up of 12 amino acids. Trimming cost V 2 bases and J 9 bases, with 9 bases left between them. The CDR3 region has the DNA TGTGCCAGCAGCTTATATGAGGGGACGCAGTATTTT. Translating it yields CASSLYEGTQYF.

The CDR3 DNA reads TGCGCCAGCAGCCACCCCGGGACCGGGACAGATTCCTACAATGAGCAGTTCTTC. Protein sequence: CASSHPGTGTDSYNEQFF. V and J are TRBV5-1 and TRBJ2-1; 7 bases are shared with TRBD1. Germline-derived CDR1 and CDR2 are SGHRS and YFSETQ. The V and J ends lost 4 bases and 1 base, in that order; junction bases with no gene match: 14. CDR3 length equals 18 residues.

The rearrangement joins TRBV7-9 to TRBJ1-1; D is possibly TRBD1 (5 bases). This CDR3 contains 14 residues. The V end lost 4 bases, the J end lost 3 bases, and 12 bases lay between the germline ends. CDR1 and CDR2 from the germline V gene are SEHNR and FQNEAQ (reference sequence). CDR3 DNA sequence: TGTGCCAGCAGCTCGAGAGGGGATCACACTGAAGCTTTCTTT. Translation: CASSSRGDHTEAFF.

This chain joins TRBV9 and TRBJ1-3; weak D call: TRBD1 (6 bases). CDR1 and CDR2 (germline): SGDLS, YYNGEE. This CDR3 has 13 amino acids. Trimming shortened V by 3 bases and J by 8 bases, and 12 bases separated the two germline ends. The CDR3 reads CASSAAQGYTIYF. CDR3 bases: TGTGCCAGCAGCGCCGCACAGGGATACACCATATATTTT.

The V gene is TRBV19, the J gene TRBJ2-2; 8 nucleotides agree with TRBD2. Germline values: CDR1 LNHDA, CDR2 SQIVND (reference sequence). The CDR3 is made up of 14 amino acids. Germline trimming cut 11 bases from V and 3 bases from J; bases unmatched to any gene: 8. Written as DNA, the CDR3 is TGTGCCTCCCAGAGCGGGAGAGACACCGGGGAGCTGTTTTTT. Its translation is CASQSGRDTGELFF.

Only a few counts were recorded for this clone. The chain employs TRBV2 and TRBJ2-5; D perhaps matches TRBD2 (5 bases). The CDR3 sequence is 13 residues long. Trimming left V 7 bases short and J 5 bases short, with 14 bases between. Germline V gene sequence: CDR1 SNHLY, CDR2 FYNNEI. CDR3 protein: CASKMAGAETQYF. CDR3 DNA sequence: TGTGCCAGCAAAATGGCGGGCGCGGAGACCCAGTACTTC. The variable domain in full, with the rest retrieved from reference TRBV2 and TRBJ2-5, is EPEVTQTPSHQVTQMGQEVILRCVPISNHLYFYWYRQILGQKVEFLVSFYNNEISEKSEIFDDQFSVERPDGSNFTLKIRSTKLEDSAMYFCASKMAGAETQYFGPGTRLLVL.

CDR3 loop: CASSIRHDGETQYF. In DNA, the CDR3 is TGTGCCAGTAGTATACGACATGATGGGGAGACCCAGTACTTC. The chain has TRBV19 and TRBJ2-5; D unresolved. The V end lost 2 bases, the J end lost 5 bases, and 12 bases lay between the germline ends. The CDR3 totals 14 residues. CDR1 and CDR2 (germline): LNHDA, SQIVND (reference sequence). Based on the CDR3 plus reference TRBV19 and TRBJ2-5, the full variable domain is DGGITQSPKYLFRKEGQNVTLSCEQNLNHDAMYWYRQDPGQGLRLIYYSQIVNDFQKGDIAEGYSVSREKKESFPLTVTSAQKNPTAFYLCASSIRHDGETQYFGPGTRLLVL.

The rearrangement links TRBV2 to TRBJ2-7, with unresolved D. The CDR3 runs 12 residues. Germline assignment: CDR1 SNHLY and CDR2 FYNNEI. The ends were cut back, 6 bases at V and 3 bases at J, with 9 bases in the middle. CDR3 sequence: CASRGTVYEQYF. The CDR3 DNA sequence: TGTGCCAGCAGGGGTACAGTCTACGAGCAGTACTTC. Using reference TRBV2 and TRBJ2-7 for the parts outside the CDR3, the full variable domain is EPEVTQTPSHQVTQMGQEVILRCVPISNHLYFYWYRQILGQKVEFLVSFYNNEISEKSEIFDDQFSVERPDGSNFTLKIRSTKLEDSAMYFCASRGTVYEQYFGPGTRLTVT.

In this sample, this clone turned up a few times. The genes are TRBV10-3 and TRBJ1-6, with 11 bases matching TRBD1. CDR3 length: 17 amino acids. Germline CDR1 is ENHRY and CDR2 is SYGVKD. V shed 5 bases, J shed 8 bases, and the junction held 11 bases outside the gene matches. The CDR3 coding sequence is TGTGCCATCAGTTTAAGTCTCCAGGGACAGGGGGATTCACCCCTCCACTTT. It specifies CAISLSLQGQGDSPLHF.

This sequence joins TRBV18 and TRBJ1-3, with a tentative D call TRBD1 (5 bases). Trimming shortened V by 2 bases and J by 2 bases, and 10 bases separated the two germline ends. This CDR3 has 15 amino acids. Germline V lookup: CDR1 KGHSH, CDR2 LQKENI. The CDR3 bases are TGTGCCAGCTCACCAGAGGGGAGGGCTGGAAACACCATATATTTT. Translated: CASSPEGRAGNTIYF.

Regarding this clone: A junction boundary mismatches the germline segment, possibly from a read error. This chain links TRBV5-5 with TRBJ2-1; D ambiguous. Germline V lookup: CDR1 SGHKS, CDR2 YYEKEE (reference sequence). The CDR3 runs 16 residues. The CDR3 loop reads CASSLGPDQTYNGQFF. DNA for the CDR3: TGTGCCAGCAGCTTGGGTCCGGACCAAACCTACAATGGGCAGTTCTTC.

V and J are TRBV18 and TRBJ2-3, with D unresolved. The CDR3 loop spans 17 amino acids. Trimming shortened V by 5 bases and J by 2 bases, and 20 bases separated the two germline ends. The germline gives CDR1 KGHSH, CDR2 LQKENI. The CDR3 DNA reads TGTGCCAGCTCAGCGGATACACTCGGGTTCCCCACAGATACGCAGTATTTT. It is translated as CASSADTLGFPTDTQYF.

The genes are TRBV29-1 and TRBJ1-4; possibly TRBD1 for D (5 bases). Looked up from germline, CDR1 is SQVTM and CDR2 is ANQGSEA. The CDR3 is 13 amino acids. Trimming shortened V by 6 bases and J by 8 bases, and 16 bases separated the two germline ends. CDR3 nucleotide sequence: TGCAGCGTGCAAGGGACGGAGAGAGAAAAACTGTTTTTT. As protein: CSVQGTEREKLFF.

The CDR3 spells CSGAYNEQFF. The CDR3, as DNA: TGCAGCGGCGCCTACAATGAGCAGTTCTTC. The V call is TRBV20-1, the J call TRBJ2-1, with D hard to call. Germline CDR1 and CDR2: DFQATT and SNEGSKA (reference sequence). The CDR3 has 10 residues.

The chain has TRBV19 and TRBJ1-1; perhaps TRBD1 as D (5 bases). CDR3 size: 14 residues. V gave up 3 bases and J gave up 1 base, with 9 bases separating them. CDR1 is LNHDA, CDR2 SQIVND, per germline (reference sequence). CDR3 DNA: TGTGCCAGTAGTATCACGGGGCGGAACACTGAAGCTTTCTTT. Its translation is CASSITGRNTEAFF.

The sample holds a few counts of this clone. The chain combines TRBV27 with TRBJ2-1, with 10 bases lining up with TRBD1. CDR3 size: 17 residues. Germline assignment: CDR1 MNHEY and CDR2 SMNVEV (reference sequence). V lost 3 bases, J lost 7 bases, and 12 bases stayed unmatched. The CDR3 DNA reads TGTGCCAGCAGTTTTTTTCTCCCCGGACAGGGGGTAAATGAGCAGTTCTTC. It specifies CASSFFLPGQGVNEQFF.

The V and J genes are TRBV7-2 and TRBJ1-1; D is perhaps TRBD1 (5 bases). Germline CDR1 SGHTA, CDR2 FQGNSA. This CDR3 region has 15 residues. V lost 0 bases and J lost 4, with 12 bases in between. The CDR3 bases are TGTGCCAGCAGCTTAGCGGAGGGGATTGGCACTGAAGCTTTCTTT. Encoded protein: CASSLAEGIGTEAFF.